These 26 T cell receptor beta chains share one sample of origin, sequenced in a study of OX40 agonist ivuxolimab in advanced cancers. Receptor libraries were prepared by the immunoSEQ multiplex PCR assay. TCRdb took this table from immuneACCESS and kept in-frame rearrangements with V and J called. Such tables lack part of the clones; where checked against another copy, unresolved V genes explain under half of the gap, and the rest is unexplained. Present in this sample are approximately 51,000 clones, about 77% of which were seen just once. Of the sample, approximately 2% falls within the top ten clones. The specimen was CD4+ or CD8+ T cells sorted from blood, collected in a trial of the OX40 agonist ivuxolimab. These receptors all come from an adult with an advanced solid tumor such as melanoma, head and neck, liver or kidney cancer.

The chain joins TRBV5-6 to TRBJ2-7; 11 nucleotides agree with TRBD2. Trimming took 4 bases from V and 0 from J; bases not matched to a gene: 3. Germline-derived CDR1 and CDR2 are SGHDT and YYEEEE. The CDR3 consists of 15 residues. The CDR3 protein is CASSQTSGSSYEQYF. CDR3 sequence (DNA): TGTGCCAGCAGCCAAACTAGCGGGAGCTCCTACGAGCAGTACTTC. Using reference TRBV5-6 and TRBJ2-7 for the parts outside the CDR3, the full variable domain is DAGVTQSPTHLIKTRGQQVTLRCSPKSGHDTVSWYQQALGQGPQFIFQYYEEEERQRGNFPDRFSGHQFPNYSSELNVNALLLGDSALYLCASSQTSGSSYEQYFGPGTRLTVT.

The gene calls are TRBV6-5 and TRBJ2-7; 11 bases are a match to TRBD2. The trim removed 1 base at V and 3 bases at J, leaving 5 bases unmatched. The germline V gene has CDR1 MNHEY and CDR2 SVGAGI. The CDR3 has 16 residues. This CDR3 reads CASSYYGTSGNYEQYF. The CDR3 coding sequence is TGTGCCAGCAGTTACTACGGGACTAGCGGAAACTACGAGCAGTACTTC.

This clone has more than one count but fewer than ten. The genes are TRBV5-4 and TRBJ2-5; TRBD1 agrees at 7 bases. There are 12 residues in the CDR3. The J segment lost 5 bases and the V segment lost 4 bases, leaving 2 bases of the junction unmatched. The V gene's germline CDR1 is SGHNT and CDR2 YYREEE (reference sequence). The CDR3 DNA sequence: TGTGCCAGCAGCGGCAGGGGGGAGACCCAGTACTTC. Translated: CASSGRGETQYF.

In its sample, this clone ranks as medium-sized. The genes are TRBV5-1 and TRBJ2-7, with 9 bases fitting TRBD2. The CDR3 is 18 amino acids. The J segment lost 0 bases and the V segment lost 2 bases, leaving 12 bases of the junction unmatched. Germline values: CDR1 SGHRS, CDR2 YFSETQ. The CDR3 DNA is TGCGCCAGCAGCTTTTATACCTCGACTAGCGGAAGCTCCTACGAGCAGTACTTC. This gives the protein CASSFYTSTSGSSYEQYF.

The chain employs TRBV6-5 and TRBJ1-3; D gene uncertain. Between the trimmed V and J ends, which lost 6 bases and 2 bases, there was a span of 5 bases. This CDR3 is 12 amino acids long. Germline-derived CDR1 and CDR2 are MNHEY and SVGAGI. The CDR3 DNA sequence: TGTGCCAGCAGATCGACTGGAAACACCATATATTTT. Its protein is CASRSTGNTIYF.

The CDR3 DNA sequence: TGCGCCAGCAGCTTGGAAATAGCTAGCAATGAGCAGTTCTTC. Translating gives CASSLEIASNEQFF. The V gene is TRBV5-1, the J gene TRBJ2-1; D not certain. The V gene's germline CDR1 is SGHRS and CDR2 YFSETQ. The CDR3 runs 14 residues. Trimming shortened V by 0 bases and J by 6 bases, and 10 bases separated the two germline ends.

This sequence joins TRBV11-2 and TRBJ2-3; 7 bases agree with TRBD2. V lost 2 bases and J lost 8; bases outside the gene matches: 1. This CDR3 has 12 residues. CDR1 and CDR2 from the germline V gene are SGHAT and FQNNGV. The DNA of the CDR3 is TGTGCCAGCAGCTTAATAGCGGGTACGCAGTATTTT. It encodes CASSLIAGTQYF. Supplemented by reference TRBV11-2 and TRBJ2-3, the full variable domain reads EAGVAQSPRYKIIEKRQSVAFWCNPISGHATLYWYQQILGQGPKLLIQFQNNGVVDDSQLPKDRFSAERLKGVDSTLKIQPAKLEDSAVYLCASSLIAGTQYFGPGTRLTVL.

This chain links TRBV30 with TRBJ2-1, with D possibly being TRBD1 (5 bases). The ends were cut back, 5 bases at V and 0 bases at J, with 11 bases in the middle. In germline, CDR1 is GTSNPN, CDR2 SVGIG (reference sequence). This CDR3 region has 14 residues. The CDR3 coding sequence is TGTGCCTGGCGTAGGGGCAGCTCCTACAATGAGCAGTTCTTC. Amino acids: CAWRRGSSYNEQFF.

The CDR3, as DNA: TGTGCCAGCAGCAGACCGGGACAACAGAACACTGAAGCTTTCTTT. Its translation is CASSRPGQQNTEAFF. The gene calls are TRBV7-2 and TRBJ1-1, with a possible D match to TRBD1 (6 bases). Germline CDR1 SGHTA, CDR2 FQGNSA. The CDR3 length is 15 residues. The germline V and J ends were trimmed by 5 bases and 1 base, with 14 bases remaining between them.

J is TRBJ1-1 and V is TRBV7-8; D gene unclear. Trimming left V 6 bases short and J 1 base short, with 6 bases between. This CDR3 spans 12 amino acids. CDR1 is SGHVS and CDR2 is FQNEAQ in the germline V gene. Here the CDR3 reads CASRLGNTEAFF. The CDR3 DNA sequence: TGTGCCAGCAGATTGGGGAACACTGAAGCTTTCTTT.

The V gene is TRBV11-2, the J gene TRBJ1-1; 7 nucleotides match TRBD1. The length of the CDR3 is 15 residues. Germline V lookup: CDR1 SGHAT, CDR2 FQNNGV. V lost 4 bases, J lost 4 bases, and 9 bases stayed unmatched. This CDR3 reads CASSSWTGRGTEAFF. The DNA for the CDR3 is TGTGCCAGCAGCTCCTGGACAGGACGGGGCACTGAAGCTTTCTTT.

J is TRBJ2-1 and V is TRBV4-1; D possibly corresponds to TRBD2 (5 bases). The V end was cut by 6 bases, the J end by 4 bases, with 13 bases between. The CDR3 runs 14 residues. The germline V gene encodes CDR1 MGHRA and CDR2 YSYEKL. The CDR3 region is CASRPWTAYNEQFF. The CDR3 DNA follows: TGCGCCAGCAGGCCCTGGACTGCTTACAATGAGCAGTTCTTC.

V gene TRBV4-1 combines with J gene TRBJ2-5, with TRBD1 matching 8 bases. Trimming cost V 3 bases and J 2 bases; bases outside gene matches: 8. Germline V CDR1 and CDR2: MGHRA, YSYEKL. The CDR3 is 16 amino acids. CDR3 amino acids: CASSHPGQEKQETQYF. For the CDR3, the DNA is TGCGCCAGCAGCCACCCGGGACAGGAAAAGCAAGAGACCCAGTACTTC.

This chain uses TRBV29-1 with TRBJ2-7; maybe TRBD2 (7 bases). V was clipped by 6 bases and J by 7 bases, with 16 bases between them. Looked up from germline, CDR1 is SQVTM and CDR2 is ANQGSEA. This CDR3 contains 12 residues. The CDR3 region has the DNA TGCAGCGTAGAGGGGGGGGCTCGGGAGCAGTACTTC. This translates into CSVEGGAREQYF.

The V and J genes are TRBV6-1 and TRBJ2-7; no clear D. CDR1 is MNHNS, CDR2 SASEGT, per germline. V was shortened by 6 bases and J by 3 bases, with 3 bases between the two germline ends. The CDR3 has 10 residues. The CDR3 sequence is CASRNYEQYF. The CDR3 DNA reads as TGTGCCAGCAGGAACTACGAGCAGTACTTC.

This CDR3 is CASSLARRTLETEAFF. CDR3 coding DNA: TGCGCCAGCAGCCTGGCGAGGAGAACACTGGAGACTGAAGCTTTCTTT. The chain carries TRBV5-1 and TRBJ1-1, with D hard to call. Trimming pared 4 bases from V and 5 bases from J, leaving 21 bases between. CDR3 size: 16 residues. Germline V CDR1 and CDR2: SGHRS, YFSETQ.

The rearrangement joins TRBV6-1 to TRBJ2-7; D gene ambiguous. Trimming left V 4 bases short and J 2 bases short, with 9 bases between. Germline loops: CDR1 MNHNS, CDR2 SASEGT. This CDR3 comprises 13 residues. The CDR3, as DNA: TGTGCCAGCAGTGTTAACAGACCCTACGAGCAGTACTTC. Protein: CASSVNRPYEQYF.

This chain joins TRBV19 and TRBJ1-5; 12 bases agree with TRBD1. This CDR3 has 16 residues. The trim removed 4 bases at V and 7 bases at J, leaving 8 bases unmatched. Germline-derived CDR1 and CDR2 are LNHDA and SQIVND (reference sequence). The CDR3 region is CASSTVGQGADQPQHF. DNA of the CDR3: TGTGCCAGTAGTACGGTGGGACAGGGGGCCGACCAGCCCCAGCATTTT. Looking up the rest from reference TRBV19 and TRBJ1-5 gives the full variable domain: DGGITQSPKYLFRKEGQNVTLSCEQNLNHDAMYWYRQDPGQGLRLIYYSQIVNDFQKGDIAEGYSVSREKKESFPLTVTSAQKNPTAFYLCASSTVGQGADQPQHFGDGTRLSIL.

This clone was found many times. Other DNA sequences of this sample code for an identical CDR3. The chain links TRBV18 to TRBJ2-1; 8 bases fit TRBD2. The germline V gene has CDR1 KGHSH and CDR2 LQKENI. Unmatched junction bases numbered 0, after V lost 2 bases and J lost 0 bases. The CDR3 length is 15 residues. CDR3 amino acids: CASSPSGSSYNEQFF. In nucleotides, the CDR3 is TGTGCCAGCTCACCAAGCGGGAGCTCCTACAATGAGCAGTTCTTC. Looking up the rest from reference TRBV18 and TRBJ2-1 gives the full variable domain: NAGVMQNPRHLVRRRGQEARLRCSPMKGHSHVYWYRQLPEEGLKFMVYLQKENIIDESGMPKERFSAEFPKEGPSILRIQQVVRGDSAAYFCASSPSGSSYNEQFFGPGTRLTVL.

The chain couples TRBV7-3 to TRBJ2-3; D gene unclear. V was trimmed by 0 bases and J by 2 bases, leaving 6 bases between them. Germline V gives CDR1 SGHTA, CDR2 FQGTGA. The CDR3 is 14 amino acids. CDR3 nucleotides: TGTGCCAGCAGCTTAACCCCGACCACAGATACGCAGTATTTT. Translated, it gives CASSLTPTTDTQYF. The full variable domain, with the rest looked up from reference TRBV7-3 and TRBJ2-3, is GAGVSQTPSNKVTEKGKYVELRCDPISGHTALYWYRQSLGQGPEFLIYFQGTGAADDSGLPNDRFFAVRPEGSVSTLKIQRTERGDSAVYLCASSLTPTTDTQYFGPGTRLTVL.

The CDR3 DNA is TGTGCCAGCAGCTTAGAAGCAGGGGCTAATTCACCCCTCCACTTT. It is translated as CASSLEAGANSPLHF. The rearrangement joins TRBV11-2 to TRBJ1-6, with D possibly TRBD1 on 6 matching bases. Germline lookup yields CDR1 SGHAT and CDR2 FQNNGV. This CDR3 is built from 15 residues. With 0 bases removed from V and 6 bases from J, the gap between germline ends came to 9 bases. Supplemented by reference TRBV11-2 and TRBJ1-6, the full variable domain reads EAGVAQSPRYKIIEKRQSVAFWCNPISGHATLYWYQQILGQGPKLLIQFQNNGVVDDSQLPKDRFSAERLKGVDSTLKIQPAKLEDSAVYLCASSLEAGANSPLHFGNGTRLTVT.

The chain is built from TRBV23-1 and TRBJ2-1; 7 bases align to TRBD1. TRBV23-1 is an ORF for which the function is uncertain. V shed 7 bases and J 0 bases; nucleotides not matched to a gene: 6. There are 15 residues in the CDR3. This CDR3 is CASIPRDSSYNEQFF. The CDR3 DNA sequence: TGCGCCAGCATTCCCAGGGACAGCTCCTACAATGAGCAGTTCTTC.

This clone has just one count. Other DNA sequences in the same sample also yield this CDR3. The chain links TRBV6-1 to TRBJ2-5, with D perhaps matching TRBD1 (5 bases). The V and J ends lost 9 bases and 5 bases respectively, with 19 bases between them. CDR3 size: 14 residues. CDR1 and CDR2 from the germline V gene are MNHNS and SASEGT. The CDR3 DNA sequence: TGTGCCAGTAGGTCGGCAGGGAAGAGGGAGACCCAGTACTTC. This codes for CASRSAGKRETQYF.

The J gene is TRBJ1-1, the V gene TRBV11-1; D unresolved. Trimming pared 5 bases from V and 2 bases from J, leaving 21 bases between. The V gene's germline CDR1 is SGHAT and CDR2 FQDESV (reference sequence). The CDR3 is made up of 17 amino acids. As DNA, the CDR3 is TGTGCCAGCAGCCCGAGACGGGGAGTGGGGATAAACACTGAAGCTTTCTTT. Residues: CASSPRRGVGINTEAFF.

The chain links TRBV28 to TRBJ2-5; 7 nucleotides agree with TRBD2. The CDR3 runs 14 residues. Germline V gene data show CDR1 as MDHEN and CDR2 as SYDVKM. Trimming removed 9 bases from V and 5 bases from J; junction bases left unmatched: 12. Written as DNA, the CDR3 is TGTGCCAGTGGGAGGGTAGCGAGTTTGGAGACCCAGTACTTC. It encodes CASGRVASLETQYF.

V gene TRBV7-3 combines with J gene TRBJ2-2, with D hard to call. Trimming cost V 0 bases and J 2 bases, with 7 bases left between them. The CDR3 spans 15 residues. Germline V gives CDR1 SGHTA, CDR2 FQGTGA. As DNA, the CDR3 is TGTGCCAGCAGCTTAACGGGGTCCAACACCGGGGAGCTGTTTTTT. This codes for CASSLTGSNTGELFF. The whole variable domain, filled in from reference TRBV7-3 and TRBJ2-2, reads GAGVSQTPSNKVTEKGKYVELRCDPISGHTALYWYRQSLGQGPEFLIYFQGTGAADDSGLPNDRFFAVRPEGSVSTLKIQRTERGDSAVYLCASSLTGSNTGELFFGEGSRLTVL.